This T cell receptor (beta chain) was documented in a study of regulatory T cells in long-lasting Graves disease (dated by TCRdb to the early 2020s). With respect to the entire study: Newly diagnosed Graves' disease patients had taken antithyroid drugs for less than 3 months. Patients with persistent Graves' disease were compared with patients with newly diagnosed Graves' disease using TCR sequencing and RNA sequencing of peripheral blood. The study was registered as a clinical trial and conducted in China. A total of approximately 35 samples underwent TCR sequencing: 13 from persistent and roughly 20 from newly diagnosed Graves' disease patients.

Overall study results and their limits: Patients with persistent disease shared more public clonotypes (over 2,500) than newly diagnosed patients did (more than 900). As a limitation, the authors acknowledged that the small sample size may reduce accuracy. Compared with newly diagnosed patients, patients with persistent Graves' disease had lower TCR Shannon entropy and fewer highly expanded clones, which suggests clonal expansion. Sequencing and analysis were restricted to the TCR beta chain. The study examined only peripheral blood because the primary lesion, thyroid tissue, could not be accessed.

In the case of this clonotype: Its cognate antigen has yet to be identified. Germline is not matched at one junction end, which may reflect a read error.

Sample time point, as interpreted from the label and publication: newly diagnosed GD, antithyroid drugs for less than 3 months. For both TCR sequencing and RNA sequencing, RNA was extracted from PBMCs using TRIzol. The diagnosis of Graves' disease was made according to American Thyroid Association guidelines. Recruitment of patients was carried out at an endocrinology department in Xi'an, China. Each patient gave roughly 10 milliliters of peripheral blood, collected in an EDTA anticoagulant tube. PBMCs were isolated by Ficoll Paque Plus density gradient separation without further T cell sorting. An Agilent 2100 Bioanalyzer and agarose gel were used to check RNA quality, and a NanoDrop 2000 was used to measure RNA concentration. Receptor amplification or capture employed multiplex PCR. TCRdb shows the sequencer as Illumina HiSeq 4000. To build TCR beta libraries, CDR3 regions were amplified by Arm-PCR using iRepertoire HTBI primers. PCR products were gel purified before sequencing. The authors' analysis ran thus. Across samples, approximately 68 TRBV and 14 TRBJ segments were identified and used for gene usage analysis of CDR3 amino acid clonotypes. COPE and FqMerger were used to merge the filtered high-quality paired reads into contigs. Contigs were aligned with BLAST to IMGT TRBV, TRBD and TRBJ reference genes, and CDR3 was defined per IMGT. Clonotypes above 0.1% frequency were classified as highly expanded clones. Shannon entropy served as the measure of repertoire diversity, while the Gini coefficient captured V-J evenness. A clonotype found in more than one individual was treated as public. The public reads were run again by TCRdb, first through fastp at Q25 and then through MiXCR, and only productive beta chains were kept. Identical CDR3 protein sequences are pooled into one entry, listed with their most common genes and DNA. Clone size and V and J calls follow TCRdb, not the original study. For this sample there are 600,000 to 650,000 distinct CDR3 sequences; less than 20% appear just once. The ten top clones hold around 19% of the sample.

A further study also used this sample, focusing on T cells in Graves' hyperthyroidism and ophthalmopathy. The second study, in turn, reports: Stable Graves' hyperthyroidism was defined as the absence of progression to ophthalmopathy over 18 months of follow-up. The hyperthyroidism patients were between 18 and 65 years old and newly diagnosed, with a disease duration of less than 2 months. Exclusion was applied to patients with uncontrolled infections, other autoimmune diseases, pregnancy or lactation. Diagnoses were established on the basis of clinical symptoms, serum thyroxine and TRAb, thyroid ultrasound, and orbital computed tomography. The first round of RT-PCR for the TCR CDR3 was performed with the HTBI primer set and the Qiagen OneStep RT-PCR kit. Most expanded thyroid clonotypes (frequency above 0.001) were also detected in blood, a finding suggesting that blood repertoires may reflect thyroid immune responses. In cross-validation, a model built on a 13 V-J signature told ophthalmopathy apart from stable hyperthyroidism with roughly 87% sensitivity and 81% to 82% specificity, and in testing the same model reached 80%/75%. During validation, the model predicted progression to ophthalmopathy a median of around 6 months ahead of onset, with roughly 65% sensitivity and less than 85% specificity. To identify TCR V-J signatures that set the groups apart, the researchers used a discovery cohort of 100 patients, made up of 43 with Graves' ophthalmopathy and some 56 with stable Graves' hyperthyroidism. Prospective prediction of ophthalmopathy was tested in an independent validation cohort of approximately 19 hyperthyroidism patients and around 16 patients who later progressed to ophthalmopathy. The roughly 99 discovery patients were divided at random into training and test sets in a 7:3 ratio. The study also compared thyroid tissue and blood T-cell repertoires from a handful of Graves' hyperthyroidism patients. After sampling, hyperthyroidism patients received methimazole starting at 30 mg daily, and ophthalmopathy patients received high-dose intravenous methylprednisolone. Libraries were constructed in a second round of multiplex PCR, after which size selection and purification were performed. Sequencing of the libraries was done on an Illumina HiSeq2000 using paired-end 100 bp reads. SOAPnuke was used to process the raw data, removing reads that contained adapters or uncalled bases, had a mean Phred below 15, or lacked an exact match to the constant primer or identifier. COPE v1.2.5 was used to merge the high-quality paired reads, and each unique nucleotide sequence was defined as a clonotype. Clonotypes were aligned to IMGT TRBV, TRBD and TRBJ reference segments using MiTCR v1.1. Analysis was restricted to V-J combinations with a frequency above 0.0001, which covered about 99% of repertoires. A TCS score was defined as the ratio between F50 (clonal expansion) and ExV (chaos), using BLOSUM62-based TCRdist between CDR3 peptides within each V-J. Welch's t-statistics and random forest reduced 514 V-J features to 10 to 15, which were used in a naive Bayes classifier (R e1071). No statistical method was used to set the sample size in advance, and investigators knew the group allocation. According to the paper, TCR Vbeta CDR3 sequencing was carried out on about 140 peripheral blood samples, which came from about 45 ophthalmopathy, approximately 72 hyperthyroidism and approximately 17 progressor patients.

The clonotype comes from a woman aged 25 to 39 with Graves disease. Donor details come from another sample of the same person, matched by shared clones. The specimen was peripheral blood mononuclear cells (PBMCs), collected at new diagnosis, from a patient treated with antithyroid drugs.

The CDR3 has the sequence CASREGQLWTEELFF. The nucleotide sequence is given as TGTGCCAGTAGGGAGGGACAGCTTTGGACCGAGGAGCTGTTTTTT. The chain is assembled from TRBV19 and TRBJ2-2; the D segment could be TRBD1, given 7 matching bases. The CDR3 has 15 amino acids, counting the end cysteine and phenylalanine. Only the CDR3 DNA is retained, 45 bases long and in frame from the first base. The germline V gene encodes CDR1 LNHDA and CDR2 SQIVND (reference sequence).